This entry features one TCR beta chain sequence. No antigen is known for it. This entry comes from a study of cytomegalovirus exposure and HLA in healthy donors. Overall study findings and caveats: Apparent HLA restriction characterized most CMV-associated TCR beta chains in a later analysis. Immune exposure information available was restricted to CMV serostatus. One variant, a missense change in DCLRE1C, was linked in a later analysis to TCR beta V- and J-gene trimming.

The germline V gene has CDR1 SGHAT and CDR2 FQDESV (reference sequence). CDR3 size: 18 residues. Deletions cut 1 base from V and 5 bases from J, with 23 bases between. Vbeta (60) and Jbeta (13) primers were used in the PCR. The data were produced by immunoSEQ multiplex PCR, yet TCRdb's version contains in-frame clones alone and is incomplete. Altogether about 130,000 clones are present, about 85% being singletons, with the ten largest covering 1.7%. This TCR came from a boy aged 5-17 years in good health and CMV-seronegative. The sample was PBMCs. The chain employs TRBV11-1 and TRBJ1-1; no definite D call. CDR3 amino acids: CASSLVSLRSGRGTEAFF. CDR3 nucleotides: TGTGCCAGCAGCTTAGTTTCCCTGCGGTCCGGGCGAGGGACTGAAGCTTTCTTT.